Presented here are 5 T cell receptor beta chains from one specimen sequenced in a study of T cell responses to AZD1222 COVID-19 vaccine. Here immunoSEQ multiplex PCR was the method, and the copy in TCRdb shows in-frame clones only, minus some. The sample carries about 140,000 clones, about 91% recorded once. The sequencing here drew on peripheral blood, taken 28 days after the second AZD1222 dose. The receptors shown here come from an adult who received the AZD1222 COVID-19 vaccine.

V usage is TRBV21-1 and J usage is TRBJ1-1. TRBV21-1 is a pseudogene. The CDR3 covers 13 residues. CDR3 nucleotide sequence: TGTGCCAGCAGCAAAGCCCTTGGGGGTGAAGCTTTCTTT. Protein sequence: CASSKALGGEAFF.

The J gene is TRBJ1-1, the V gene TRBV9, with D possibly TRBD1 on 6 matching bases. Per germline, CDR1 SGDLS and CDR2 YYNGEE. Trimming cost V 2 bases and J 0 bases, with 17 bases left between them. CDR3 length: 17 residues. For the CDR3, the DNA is TGTGCCAGCAGCGTCCAACCACAGGGTGGGGTGAACACTGAAGCTTTCTTT. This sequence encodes CASSVQPQGGVNTEAFF. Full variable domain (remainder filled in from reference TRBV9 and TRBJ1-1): DSGVTQTPKHLITATGQRVTLRCSPRSGDLSVYWYQQSLDQGLQFLIQYYNGEERAKGNILERFSAQQFPDLHSELNLSSLELGDSALYFCASSVQPQGGVNTEAFFGQGTRLTVV.

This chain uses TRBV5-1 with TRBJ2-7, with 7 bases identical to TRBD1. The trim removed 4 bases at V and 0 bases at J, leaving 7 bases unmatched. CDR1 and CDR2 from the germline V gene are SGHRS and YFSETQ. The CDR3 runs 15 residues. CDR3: CASSIDRVSSYEQYF. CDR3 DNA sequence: TGCGCCAGCAGCATTGACAGGGTCTCCTCCTACGAGCAGTACTTC.

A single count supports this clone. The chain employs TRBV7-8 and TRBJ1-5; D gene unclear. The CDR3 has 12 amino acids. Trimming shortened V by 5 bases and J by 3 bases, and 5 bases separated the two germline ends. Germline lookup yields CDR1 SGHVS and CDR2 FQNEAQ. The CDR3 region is CASSLYNQPQHF. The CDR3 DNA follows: TGTGCCAGCAGCCTCTACAATCAGCCCCAGCATTTT.

The CDR3 coding sequence is TGTGCCAGCAGCATACACAGGGGGCGGCTTGGCAATCAGCCCCAGCATTTT. The encoded protein is CASSIHRGRLGNQPQHF. The rearrangement links TRBV13 to TRBJ1-5, with 9 bases that match TRBD1. The V and J ends lost 5 bases and 2 bases, in that order; junction bases with no gene match: 10. Germline CDR1 and CDR2: PRHDT and FYEKMQ (reference sequence). This CDR3 has 17 amino acids.